The 3 T cell receptor beta chains below come from one sample, sequenced in a study of blood T cell repertoires in COVID-19 (dated by TCRdb to the early 2020s). Libraries were made using the immunoSEQ multiplex PCR assay. TCRdb limited this immuneACCESS table to in-frame rearrangements with V and J called. A share of clones is missing; checked studies link under half to unresolved V genes, and the rest is unexplained. The sample includes fewer than 65,000 clones, with approximately 85% observed a single time. The biggest ten clones account for 18% of the sample. The sequenced sample was peripheral blood. The receptors were sampled from a human donor in a cohort sampled during active COVID-19.

This chain uses TRBV5-1 with TRBJ2-2, with D possibly matching TRBD1 (5 bases). Trimming removed 5 bases from V and 4 bases from J, with 15 bases in between. Germline CDR1 SGHRS, CDR2 YFSETQ. The length of the CDR3 is 15 residues. In DNA, the CDR3 is TGCGCCAGCAGTCCATTGCCTGGGGCCACCGGGGAGCTGTTTTTT. Encoded protein: CASSPLPGATGELFF.

The chain is built from TRBV10-3 and TRBJ2-6; D may be TRBD1 (5 bases). This CDR3 comprises 16 residues. Germline values: CDR1 ENHRY, CDR2 SYGVKD. The V end was cut by 3 bases, the J end by 2 bases, with 11 bases between. The CDR3 loop is CAISDGLGAGANVLTF. The CDR3 region has the DNA TGTGCCATCAGTGACGGGCTAGGGGCTGGGGCCAACGTCCTGACTTTC.

The CDR3 here is CASSSNRGGGNTIYF. As DNA, the CDR3 is TGTGCCAGCAGCTCGAACAGGGGTGGTGGAAACACCATATATTTT. The chain carries TRBV7-9 and TRBJ1-3; 7 bases map to TRBD1. Germline V gene sequence: CDR1 SEHNR, CDR2 FQNEAQ (reference sequence). V lost 4 bases to trimming and J lost 3 bases; unmatched junction nucleotides: 6. The CDR3 has 15 amino acids.